The 20 T cell receptor beta chains listed next were all sequenced from one sample in a study of OX40 agonist ivuxolimab in advanced cancers. The assay was immunoSEQ multiplex PCR, and TCRdb's table has in-frame clones only and misses some. The sample consists of around 80,000 clones, around 90% of them appearing once. The input for sequencing was CD4+ or CD8+ T cells sorted from blood, taken in a trial of the OX40 agonist ivuxolimab. The receptors originated from an adult with an advanced solid tumor such as melanoma, head and neck, liver or kidney cancer.

The table lists this clone with a few counts. V usage is TRBV19 and J usage is TRBJ1-6; 7 nucleotides agree with TRBD1. Germline V lookup: CDR1 LNHDA, CDR2 SQIVND (reference sequence). The CDR3 is 14 amino acids. J gave up 9 bases and V 6 bases, and 8 bases lay outside the gene matches. In DNA, the CDR3 is TGTGCCAGTAGCCAGGGGGTCCGGGGTTCACCCCTCCACTTT. Its protein is CASSQGVRGSPLHF.

This clone was detected a few times. The CDR3 region has the DNA TGTGCCAGCAGCTTTGGCTCTGGGGCCAACGTCCTGACTTTC. This gives the protein CASSFGSGANVLTF. V is TRBV5-5 and J is TRBJ2-6; no definite D call. The CDR3 has 14 residues. Trimming pared 2 bases from V and 0 bases from J, leaving 3 bases between. CDR1 SGHKS and CDR2 YYEKEE come from the germline V gene (reference sequence).

V usage is TRBV30 and J usage is TRBJ1-2; D unresolved. Germline V CDR1 and CDR2: GTSNPN, SVGIG (reference sequence). The CDR3 extends over 14 amino acids. Trimming removed 0 bases at V and 7 bases at J, with 15 bases between. The CDR3 region is CAWSVAGTMAGYTF. DNA of the CDR3: TGTGCCTGGAGTGTAGCCGGAACTATGGCTGGCTACACCTTC.

This clone turned up a few times. V and J are TRBV27 and TRBJ2-1; 9 nucleotides agree with TRBD2. V was clipped by 4 bases and J by 2 bases; unmatched bases: 6. This CDR3 is 16 amino acids long. Germline V gives CDR1 MNHEY, CDR2 SMNVEV (reference sequence). CDR3: CASSSLSGGPYNEQFF. The CDR3 nucleotides are TGTGCCAGCAGTTCCCTGAGCGGGGGGCCCTACAATGAGCAGTTCTTC.

The chain couples TRBV5-4 to TRBJ2-3; D may be TRBD2 (5 bases). With 2 bases removed from V and 1 base from J, the gap between germline ends came to 11 bases. CDR1 and CDR2 (germline): SGHNT, YYREEE (reference sequence). The CDR3 contains 15 residues. The CDR3 region is CASSLGYGGTDTQYF. Here the CDR3 DNA reads TGTGCCAGCAGCTTAGGGTACGGGGGCACAGATACGCAGTATTTT. Based on the CDR3 plus reference TRBV5-4 and TRBJ2-3, the full variable domain is ETGVTQSPTHLIKTRGQQVTLRCSSQSGHNTVSWYQQALGQGPQFIFQYYREEENGRGNFPPRFSGLQFPNYSSELNVNALELDDSALYLCASSLGYGGTDTQYFGPGTRLTVL.

This sequence joins TRBV6-5 and TRBJ1-5; 7 positions match TRBD1. Germline V lookup: CDR1 MNHEY, CDR2 SVGAGI. Trimming cost V 4 bases and J 2 bases; bases outside gene matches: 2. The CDR3 totals 14 residues. CDR3 nucleotide sequence: TGTGCCAGCAGTTTCACAGGGGGCAATCAGCCCCAGCATTTT. Its translation is CASSFTGGNQPQHF.

The chain recombines TRBV30 with TRBJ2-1; 11 nucleotides line up with TRBD2. The CDR3 has 14 residues. With 5 bases clipped from V and 9 bases from J, the junction kept 9 bases outside the gene matches. The germline gives CDR1 GTSNPN, CDR2 SVGIG (reference sequence). This chain's CDR3 is CAWEGTSGRGEQFF. In nucleotides, the CDR3 is TGTGCCTGGGAAGGGACTAGCGGACGGGGTGAGCAGTTCTTC.

This chain links TRBV28 with TRBJ1-6; a weak D match, TRBD1 (5 bases). This CDR3 region has 16 residues. Germline-derived CDR1 and CDR2 are MDHEN and SYDVKM. V was cut by 2 bases and J by 10 bases, with 18 bases left in between. The CDR3 bases are TGTGCCAGCAGTTTAATTGCCCAGGGTTTTCGATCACCCCTCCACTTT. Its protein is CASSLIAQGFRSPLHF.

V and J are TRBV27 and TRBJ1-2; the D is unclear. The CDR3 is 11 residues long. Trimming stripped 10 bases from V and 4 bases from J, with 10 bases between. The V gene's germline CDR1 is MNHEY and CDR2 SMNVEV (reference sequence). Written as DNA, the CDR3 is TGTGCCACCCACACGGTCTATGGCTACACCTTC. Protein product: CATHTVYGYTF.

The V call is TRBV7-9, the J call TRBJ1-2; TRBD1 matches 9 bases. The CDR3 is 15 amino acids. Germline V lookup: CDR1 SEHNR, CDR2 FQNEAQ (reference sequence). J lost 3 bases, V lost 3 bases, and 5 bases had no gene match. The CDR3 region has the DNA TGTGCCAGCAGCTTTAGAACAGGGGGCGACTATGGCTACACCTTC. It translates to CASSFRTGGDYGYTF.

V is TRBV18 and J is TRBJ2-1, with 8 positions matching TRBD2. Germline-derived CDR1 and CDR2 are KGHSH and LQKENI. This CDR3 contains 15 residues. V dropped 3 bases and J dropped 6; count of bases not matched to a gene: 7. The CDR3 DNA reads as TGTGCCAGCTCACCCGGGACTAGTAGTGGCAATGAGCAGTTCTTC. Residues: CASSPGTSSGNEQFF.

The chain joins TRBV7-9 to TRBJ2-7; 9 nucleotides match TRBD2. Germline CDR1 is SEHNR and CDR2 is FQNEAQ (reference sequence). The CDR3 has 14 amino acids. The ends lost 3 bases at V and 6 bases at J; junction bases unmatched: 6. CDR3 in amino acids: CASSLAGGPGEQYF. In DNA form, the CDR3 reads TGTGCCAGCAGCTTGGCGGGAGGGCCTGGCGAGCAGTACTTC.

This chain uses TRBV10-3 with TRBJ1-2, with TRBD1 matching 8 bases. Germline V gene data show CDR1 as ENHRY and CDR2 as SYGVKD. This CDR3 has 15 residues. J gave up 3 bases and V 3 bases, and 6 bases lay outside the gene matches. The CDR3 loop is CAISDSTGVDYGYTF. The CDR3 nucleotides are TGTGCCATCAGTGATTCGACAGGGGTCGACTATGGCTACACCTTC.

The chain is built from TRBV9 and TRBJ1-1; 9 nucleotides line up with TRBD1. CDR3 size: 14 residues. The V gene's germline CDR1 is SGDLS and CDR2 YYNGEE. Germline trimming cut 6 bases from V and 6 bases from J; bases unmatched to any gene: 9. The CDR3 here is CASTTGGAVAEAFF. CDR3 bases: TGTGCCAGCACAACAGGGGGCGCCGTCGCTGAAGCTTTCTTT.

The chain links TRBV19 to TRBJ1-5, with 9 nucleotides matching TRBD1. V lost 4 bases to trimming and J lost 5 bases; unmatched junction nucleotides: 3. CDR3 size: 14 residues. Germline V CDR1 and CDR2: LNHDA, SQIVND (reference sequence). The CDR3 loop reads CASSTGDRDQPQHF. The CDR3 DNA sequence: TGTGCCAGTAGTACGGGGGACAGGGATCAGCCCCAGCATTTT.

The J gene is TRBJ1-2, the V gene TRBV5-6; a possible D gene is TRBD1 (5 bases). Trimming stripped 4 bases from V and 3 bases from J, with 10 bases between. The CDR3 consists of 13 residues. Germline assignment: CDR1 SGHDT and CDR2 YYEEEE. The CDR3 loop is CASSQRGDYGYTF. In DNA, the CDR3 is TGTGCCAGCAGCCAGCGGGGGGACTATGGCTACACCTTC.

The chain employs TRBV10-3 and TRBJ2-3, with a tentative D call TRBD1 (6 bases). Per the germline V gene, CDR1 is ENHRY and CDR2 is SYGVKD. The V and J ends lost 3 bases and 6 bases respectively, with 19 bases between them. The CDR3 loop spans 16 amino acids. CDR3 DNA sequence: TGTGCCATCAGTGAACGTCGGGCAGGGGACGCCGATACGCAGTATTTT. It codes for CAISERRAGDADTQYF.

The J gene is TRBJ2-1, the V gene TRBV29-1; the D gene is possibly TRBD2 (6 bases). The CDR3 length is 16 residues. CDR1 SQVTM and CDR2 ANQGSEA come from the germline V gene. V was cut by 2 bases and J by 0 bases, with 14 bases left in between. CDR3 DNA sequence: TGCAGCGTTGAACCACGGGACTCGAGCTCCTACAATGAGCAGTTCTTC. Protein: CSVEPRDSSSYNEQFF.

This chain uses TRBV7-9 with TRBJ2-5, with D possibly being TRBD1 (6 bases). The J call may be in error: the DNA end matches TRBJ2-7 better. The CDR3 is made up of 15 amino acids. Germline CDR1 SEHNR, CDR2 FQNEAQ (reference sequence). Written as DNA, the CDR3 is TGTGCCACACCACCGGTGGGGGCAAGCTCCTACGAGCAGTACTTC. Protein product: CATPPVGASSYEQYF.

J is TRBJ1-4 and V is TRBV9, with 7 bases aligning to TRBD1. V lost 0 bases to trimming and J lost 7 bases; unmatched junction nucleotides: 6. Germline values: CDR1 SGDLS, CDR2 YYNGEE. CDR3 length equals 15 residues. In DNA form, the CDR3 reads TGTGCCAGCAGCGTAGTCGAGGGGGCATTTGAAAAACTGTTTTTT. The encoded protein is CASSVVEGAFEKLFF.